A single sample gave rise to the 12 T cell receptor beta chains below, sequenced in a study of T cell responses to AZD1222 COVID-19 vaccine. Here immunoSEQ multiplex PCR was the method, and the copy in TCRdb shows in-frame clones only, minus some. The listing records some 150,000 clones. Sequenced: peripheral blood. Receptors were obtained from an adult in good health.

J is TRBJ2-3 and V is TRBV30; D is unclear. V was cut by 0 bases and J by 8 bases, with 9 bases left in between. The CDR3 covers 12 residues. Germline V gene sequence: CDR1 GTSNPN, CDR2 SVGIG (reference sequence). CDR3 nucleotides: TGTGCCTGGAGTGTAGTTATCGGTACGCAGTATTTT. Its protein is CAWSVVIGTQYF.

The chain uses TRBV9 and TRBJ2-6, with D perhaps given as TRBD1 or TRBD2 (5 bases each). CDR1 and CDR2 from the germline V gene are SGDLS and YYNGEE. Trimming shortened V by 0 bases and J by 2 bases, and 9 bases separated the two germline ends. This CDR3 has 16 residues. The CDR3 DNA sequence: TGTGCCAGCAGCGTAGGACGGGGCCCTGGGGCCAACGTCCTGACTTTC. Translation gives CASSVGRGPGANVLTF.

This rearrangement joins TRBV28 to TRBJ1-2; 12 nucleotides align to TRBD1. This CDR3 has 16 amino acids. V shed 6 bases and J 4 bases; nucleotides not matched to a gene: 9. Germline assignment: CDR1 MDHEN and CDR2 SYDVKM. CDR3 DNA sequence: TGTGCCAGCAGGACGGGACAGGGGGCGGATGCCTATGGCTACACCTTC. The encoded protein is CASRTGQGADAYGYTF.

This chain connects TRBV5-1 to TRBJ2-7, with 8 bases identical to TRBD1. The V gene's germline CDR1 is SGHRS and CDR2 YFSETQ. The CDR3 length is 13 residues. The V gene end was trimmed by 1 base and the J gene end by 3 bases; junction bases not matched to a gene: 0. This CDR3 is CASSLTGGYEQYF. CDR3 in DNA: TGCGCCAGCAGCTTGACAGGGGGCTACGAGCAGTACTTC.

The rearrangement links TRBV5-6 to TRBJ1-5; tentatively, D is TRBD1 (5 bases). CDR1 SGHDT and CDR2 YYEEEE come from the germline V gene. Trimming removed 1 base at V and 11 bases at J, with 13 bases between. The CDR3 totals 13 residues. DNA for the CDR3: TGTGCCAGCAGCTTGACTCTCGGGGGGGCCCAGCATTTT. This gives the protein CASSLTLGGAQHF.

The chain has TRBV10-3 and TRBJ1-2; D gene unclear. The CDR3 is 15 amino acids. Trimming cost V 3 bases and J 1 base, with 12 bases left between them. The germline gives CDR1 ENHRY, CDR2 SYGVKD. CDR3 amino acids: CAISDGQTLNYGYTF. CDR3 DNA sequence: TGTGCCATCAGTGATGGGCAAACCCTTAACTATGGCTACACCTTC.

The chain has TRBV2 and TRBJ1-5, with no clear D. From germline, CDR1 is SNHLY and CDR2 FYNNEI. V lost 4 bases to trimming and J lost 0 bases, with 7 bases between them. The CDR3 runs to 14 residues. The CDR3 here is CASSVGGSNQPQHF. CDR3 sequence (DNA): TGTGCCAGCAGTGTGGGCGGTAGCAATCAGCCCCAGCATTTT.

The CDR3 loop is CASSIWGRGEETQYF. The DNA of the CDR3 is TGTGCCAGTAGTATATGGGGCAGGGGGGAAGAGACCCAGTACTTC. The chain couples TRBV19 to TRBJ2-5; tentatively, D is TRBD1 (7 bases). The CDR3 is 15 amino acids. CDR1 and CDR2 (germline): LNHDA, SQIVND (reference sequence). Trimming left V 2 bases short and J 3 bases short, with 13 bases between.

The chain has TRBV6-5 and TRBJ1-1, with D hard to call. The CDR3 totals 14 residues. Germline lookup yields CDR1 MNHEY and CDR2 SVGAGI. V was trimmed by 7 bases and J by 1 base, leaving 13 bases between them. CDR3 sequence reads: CASKLGRGNTEAFF. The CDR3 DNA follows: TGTGCCAGCAAACTGGGCCGGGGGAACACTGAAGCTTTCTTT.

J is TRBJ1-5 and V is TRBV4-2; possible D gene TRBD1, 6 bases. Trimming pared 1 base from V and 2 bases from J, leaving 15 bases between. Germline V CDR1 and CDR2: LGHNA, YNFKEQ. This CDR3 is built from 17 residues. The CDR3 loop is CASSQGTARRGNQPQHF. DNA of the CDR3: TGTGCCAGCAGCCAAGGGACAGCCCGACGGGGCAATCAGCCCCAGCATTTT.

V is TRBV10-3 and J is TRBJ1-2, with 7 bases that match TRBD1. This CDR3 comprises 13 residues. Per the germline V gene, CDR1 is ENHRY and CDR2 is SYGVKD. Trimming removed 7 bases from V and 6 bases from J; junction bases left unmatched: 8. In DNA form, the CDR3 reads TGTGCCATCACTGACAGGGCCGGCGATGGCTACACCTTC. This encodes CAITDRAGDGYTF.

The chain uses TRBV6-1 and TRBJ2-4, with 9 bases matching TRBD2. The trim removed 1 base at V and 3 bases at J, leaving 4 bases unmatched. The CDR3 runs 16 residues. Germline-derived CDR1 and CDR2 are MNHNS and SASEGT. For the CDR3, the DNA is TGTGCCAGCAGTGAAGGAGCTAGCGGGGTCAAAAACATTCAGTACTTC. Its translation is CASSEGASGVKNIQYF.